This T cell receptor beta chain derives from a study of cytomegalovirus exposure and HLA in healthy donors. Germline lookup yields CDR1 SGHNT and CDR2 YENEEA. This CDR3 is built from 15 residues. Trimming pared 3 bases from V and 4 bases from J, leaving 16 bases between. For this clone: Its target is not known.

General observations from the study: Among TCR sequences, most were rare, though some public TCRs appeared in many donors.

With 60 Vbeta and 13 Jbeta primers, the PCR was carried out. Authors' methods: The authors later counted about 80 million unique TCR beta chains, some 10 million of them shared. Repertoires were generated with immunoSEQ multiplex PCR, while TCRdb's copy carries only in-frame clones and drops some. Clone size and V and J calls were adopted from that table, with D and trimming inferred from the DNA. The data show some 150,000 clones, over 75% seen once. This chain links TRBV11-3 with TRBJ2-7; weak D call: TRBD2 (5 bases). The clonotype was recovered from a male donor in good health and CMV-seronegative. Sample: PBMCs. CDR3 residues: CASSLRTGLGYEQYF. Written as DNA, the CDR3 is TGTGCCAGCAGCTTGCGGACGGGGTTGGGGTACGAGCAGTACTTC.